This T cell receptor (beta chain) derives from a study of blood T cell repertoires in COVID-19. About the research overall: Whether acute or convalescent, the COVID-19 samples came from the United States, Italy and Spain. T cells, B-cell-depleted T cells, or PBMCs provided the cDNA or gDNA that served as material.

Under the authors' procedure: It was from reference gene primer amplification that nucleated cell counts were estimated. Sequencing was performed with immunoSEQ multiplex PCR; in TCRdb, only in-frame clones are kept and a portion is missing. V, J and clone size reflect that table, while D and trimming were determined from the DNA. Of about 130,000 clones listed, approximately 80% are singletons. The CDR3 runs to 14 residues. V was trimmed by 0 bases and J by 7 bases, leaving 13 bases between them. Per germline, CDR1 SGHRS and CDR2 YFSETQ. This chain joins TRBV5-1 and TRBJ1-2; D is ambiguous. The specimen sequenced was peripheral blood. The receptor was derived from an elderly woman with acute or convalescent COVID-19. For the CDR3, the DNA is TGCGCCAGCAGCTTGGCCGAGGGTCTTTCTGGCTACACCTTC. Translation gives CASSLAEGLSGYTF.